This entry is about one T cell receptor beta chain. These data originate in a study of blood T cell repertoires in COVID-19. Across the study: Sites across the United States, Italy and Spain contributed samples from acute and convalescent COVID-19.

Produced via immunoSEQ multiplex PCR; TCRdb's table is partial and in-frame only. The sample includes a few hundred thousand clones, 88% of them seen just once. Sequenced input: peripheral blood. This sequence was found in a man in his 60s who had recovered from COVID-19.

CDR3: CASSIGGLGEKLFF. As DNA, the CDR3 is TGTGCCAGTAGTATCGGGGGGCTTGGTGAAAAACTGTTTTTT. V usage is TRBV19 and J usage is TRBJ1-4, with D possibly being TRBD1 (6 bases). The CDR3 length is 14 residues. Germline CDR1 LNHDA, CDR2 SQIVND (reference sequence). V was clipped by 3 bases and J by 7 bases, with 12 bases between them.